What follows are 3 T cell receptor beta chains derived from one specimen sequenced in a study of patients and donors after allogeneic stem cell transplantation. TCRdb ran MiXCR on the RT-PCR reads and lists one entry per CDR3 protein. The sample yields 800,000 to 1,000,000 distinct CDR3 sequences, about a sixth seen once. The sample comprised blood, either unsorted or a sorted T cell fraction (not recorded which). Every receptor here comes from a human donor who was either an allogeneic HSCT recipient or a stem cell or donor lymphocyte infusion donor (not recorded which). It is not recorded whose cells these are; they may come from a transplant donor.

The V and J genes are TRBV5-6 and TRBJ2-5; TRBD1 might be the D (7 bases). Germline V gives CDR1 SGHDT, CDR2 YYEEEE. The CDR3 runs 15 residues. Trimming stripped 4 bases from V and 2 bases from J, with 15 bases between. The CDR3 loop reads CASSEGGQLQETQYF. The CDR3, as DNA: TGTGCCAGCAGCGAGGGGGGACAGTTACAAGAGACCCAGTACTTC.

The gene calls are TRBV20-1 and TRBJ2-7, with D possibly matching TRBD2 (5 bases). The CDR3 has 15 residues. The V gene lost 3 bases and the J gene lost 0 bases, with 15 bases spanning the gap. Germline loops: CDR1 DFQATT, CDR2 SNEGSKA (reference sequence). The CDR3 is CSASLRLPSSYEQYF. CDR3 nucleotides: TGCAGTGCTAGCTTACGACTACCGAGCTCCTACGAGCAGTACTTC.

This clonotype was seen a handful of times. V is TRBV7-9 and J is TRBJ1-1; 10 bases match TRBD1. The CDR3 runs to 15 residues. The V gene's germline CDR1 is SEHNR and CDR2 FQNEAQ (reference sequence). With V trimmed by 5 bases and J by 0 bases, 3 bases remained unmatched. This CDR3 is CASSIGTGVNTEAFF. CDR3 DNA sequence: TGTGCCAGCAGCATCGGGACAGGGGTGAACACTGAAGCTTTCTTT.